This is a list of T cell receptor beta chains from one sample in a study of TIL therapy for anti-PD-1-resistant metastatic lung cancer. Produced via immunoSEQ multiplex PCR; TCRdb's table is partial and in-frame only. The top ten hold approximately 10% of the sample, which has about 100,000 clones, around three fifths seen once. Sequences were derived from tumor tissue, sampled at baseline. These receptors were collected from a person aged 25 to 85 with non-small cell lung cancer. Both conserved end residues are part of each CDR3. The D gene is left open where the match is weak. For some rows the clone size is stated as once, few or many, or as a class when expanded; others skip it.

j_gene,abundance,v_gene,d_gene,CDR3nt,CDR3aa
TRBJ2-4,once,TRBV19,-,TGTGCCAGTAGTATAGATCCCCCCTTGACAGGTCTAGCCAAAAACATTCAGTACTTC,CASSIDPPLTGLAKNIQYF
TRBJ2-3,-,TRBV10-3,TRBD2,TGTGCCATCAGTCTCAGCGGGAGCAGAGATACGCAGTATTTT,CAISLSGSRDTQYF
TRBJ1-1,few,TRBV16,-,TGTGCCAGCAGCCGACAGAACACTGAAGCTTTCTTT,CASSRQNTEAFF
TRBJ1-6,-,TRBV5-1,-,TGCGCCAGCAGCTTGGCTCCATCGGAGATAACGGATTCACCCCTCCACTTT,CASSLAPSEITDSPLHF
TRBJ2-5,once,TRBV4-3,-,TGCGCCAGCAGCCCGCTATACGGGGGCCCCCAAGAGACCCAGTACTTC,CASSPLYGGPQETQYF
TRBJ1-5,-,TRBV19,-,TGTGCCAGTAGTATAGGCCCGACAAATCAGCCCCAGCATTTT,CASSIGPTNQPQHF
TRBJ2-5,once,TRBV11-2,-,TGTGCCAGCAGCTCTCAGGACATCCAAGAGACCCAGTACTTC,CASSSQDIQETQYF
TRBJ2-3,-,TRBV24-1,TRBD2,TGTGCCACCAGTGATGCAGGACTAGCGGACACCGATACGCAGTATTTT,CATSDAGLADTDTQYF
TRBJ1-1,-,TRBV9,TRBD1,TGTGCCAGCAGCCCCCAGGGGGTGAAGAGCACTGAAGCTTTCTTT,CASSPQGVKSTEAFF
TRBJ2-5,-,TRBV24-1,TRBD1,TGTGCCATCGGGACAGTGGACCAAGAGACCCAGTACTTC,CAIGTVDQETQYF
TRBJ2-3,once,TRBV10-2,-,TGCGCCAGCGGACGACAGACTAGCACAGATACGCAGTATTTT,CASGRQTSTDTQYF
TRBJ2-1,-,TRBV15,-,TGTGCCACCAGCTTTGGATACAATGAGCAGTTCTTC,CATSFGYNEQFF
TRBJ2-7,-,TRBV6-5,TRBD1,TGTGCCAGCAGCTGGGACAGGGGTCCCTACGAGCAGTACTTC,CASSWDRGPYEQYF
TRBJ2-3,-,TRBV5-1,-,TGCGCCAGCAGCTTGGAACAGAGCACAGATACGCAGTATTTT,CASSLEQSTDTQYF
TRBJ2-7,-,TRBV6-5,-,TGTGCCAGCAGTAACCCTGGGCTTTTCTACGAGCAGTACTTC,CASSNPGLFYEQYF
TRBJ2-3,-,TRBV7-2,-,TGTGCTAGCGGTCTGGGGGGAACAGATACGCAGTATTTT,CASGLGGTDTQYF
TRBJ2-4,-,TRBV7-9,-,TGTGCCAGCAGCCCGCCCCCCAACATTCAGTACTTC,CASSPPPNIQYF
TRBJ1-4,few,TRBV2,-,TGTGCCAGCAGTGAGTCGTCAGCAAATGAAAAACTGTTTTTT,CASSESSANEKLFF
TRBJ2-7,-,TRBV11-2,-,TGTGCCAGCAGCTTAGCTAGGGGCTACGAGCAGTACTTC,CASSLARGYEQYF
TRBJ1-5,-,TRBV2,-,TGTGCCACTACAGGAGACATGAGCAATCAGCCCCAGCATTTT,CATTGDMSNQPQHF
TRBJ2-7,-,TRBV28,TRBD1,TGTGCCAGCAGTCGGACAGGCGGCTCCTACGAGCAGTACTTC,CASSRTGGSYEQYF
TRBJ2-2,many,TRBV20-1,-,TGCAGTGCTAGGTCCACCGGGGAGCTGTTTTTT,CSARSTGELFF
TRBJ1-1,-,TRBV3-1/TRBV3-2,-,TGTGCCAGCAGCCGCGTTAGGAACACTGAAGCTTTCTTT,CASSRVRNTEAFF
TRBJ1-4,few,TRBV18,TRBD1,TGTGCCAGCTCACCATGGGGGCAAGGACAGGGAAGCGAAAAACTGTTTTTT,CASSPWGQGQGSEKLFF
TRBJ1-1,few,TRBV30,-,TGTGCCTGGAGTGTTCAGGGCGGTGGAGGTCGGGCTTTCTTT,CAWSVQGGGGRAFF
TRBJ2-1,-,TRBV6-1,-,TGTGCCAGCAGTGAACAGCGCGGGGATTACAATGAGCAGTTCTTC,CASSEQRGDYNEQFF
TRBJ2-7,-,TRBV5-4,TRBD1,TGTGCCAGCAGCTTGAGGGACAGGGGGGGGGAGCAGTACTTC,CASSLRDRGGEQYF
TRBJ2-3,-,TRBV5-5,TRBD2,TGTGCCAGCAGCCCCGGACTAGCGGGAGTCCGAGATACGCAGTATTTT,CASSPGLAGVRDTQYF
TRBJ2-7,once,TRBV18,TRBD2,TGTGCCAGCTCACCACCCGATCCGGGAGGCGAGCAGTACTTC,CASSPPDPGGEQYF
TRBJ1-1,few,TRBV5-5,-,TGTGCTGGGACGGGGGATTTGAACACTGAAGCTTTCTTT,CAGTGDLNTEAFF
TRBJ2-3,-,TRBV28,-,TGTGCCAGCAGTTTCTCGGAGGGGTCCTATACGCAGTATTTT,CASSFSEGSYTQYF
TRBJ1-1,few,TRBV7-2,TRBD1,TGTGCCAGCAGCGTATACAGGGGCACTGAAGCTTTCTTT,CASSVYRGTEAFF
TRBJ2-1,-,TRBV4-3,TRBD1,TGCGCCAGCAGCCAAGTCTTTGGGACAGATAAGAATGAGCAGTTCTTC,CASSQVFGTDKNEQFF
TRBJ1-3,-,TRBV6-5,-,TGTGCCAGCAGCCCCGACAACTCTGGAAACACCATATATTTT,CASSPDNSGNTIYF
TRBJ2-7,-,TRBV7-9,-,TGTGCCAGCAGCTCAATACTAGCTGTGTACGAGCAGTACTTC,CASSSILAVYEQYF
TRBJ2-6,-,TRBV10-1,-,TGCGCCAGCAGTGAGTCGAGGGGGGAGTCTGGGGCCAACGTCCTGACTTTC,CASSESRGESGANVLTF
TRBJ2-7,-,TRBV2,-,TGTGCCAGCAGTCCGGACAGAGCCTACGAGCAGTACTTC,CASSPDRAYEQYF
TRBJ2-1,-,TRBV7-2,-,TGTGCCAGCAGCTTAGGGCACCCTCTCTACAATGAGCAGTTCTTC,CASSLGHPLYNEQFF
TRBJ1-6,-,TRBV5-1,TRBD1,TGCGCCAGCAGCTTGGCCATGGGACAGGCGCATTCACCCCTCCACTTT,CASSLAMGQAHSPLHF
TRBJ2-7,-,TRBV3-1/TRBV3-2,TRBD2,TGTGCCAGCAGCCAACAACGGGAGGGTTTAACCTACGAGCAGTACTTC,CASSQQREGLTYEQYF
TRBJ2-2,-,TRBV4-2,-,TGTGCCAGCAGCCAAGCGTCGGGTGCTAGCGCCCGCACCGGGGAGCTGTTTTTT,CASSQASGASARTGELFF
TRBJ1-4,-,TRBV28,TRBD1,TGTGCCAGCACCCTTTCCGGGACAGTTAATGAAAAACTGTTTTTT,CASTLSGTVNEKLFF
TRBJ2-5,-,TRBV6-5,-,TGTGCCAGCAGTTACTTAAGACAAGAGACCCAGTACTTC,CASSYLRQETQYF
TRBJ2-1,-,TRBV24-1,TRBD2,TGTGCCACCAGTCCAGCGGGACTCCAAGCCAATGAGCAGTTCTTC,CATSPAGLQANEQFF
TRBJ1-1,-,TRBV18,-,TGTGCCAGCTCACCTCTAGAACGAGGACTGAACACTGAAGCTTTCTTT,CASSPLERGLNTEAFF